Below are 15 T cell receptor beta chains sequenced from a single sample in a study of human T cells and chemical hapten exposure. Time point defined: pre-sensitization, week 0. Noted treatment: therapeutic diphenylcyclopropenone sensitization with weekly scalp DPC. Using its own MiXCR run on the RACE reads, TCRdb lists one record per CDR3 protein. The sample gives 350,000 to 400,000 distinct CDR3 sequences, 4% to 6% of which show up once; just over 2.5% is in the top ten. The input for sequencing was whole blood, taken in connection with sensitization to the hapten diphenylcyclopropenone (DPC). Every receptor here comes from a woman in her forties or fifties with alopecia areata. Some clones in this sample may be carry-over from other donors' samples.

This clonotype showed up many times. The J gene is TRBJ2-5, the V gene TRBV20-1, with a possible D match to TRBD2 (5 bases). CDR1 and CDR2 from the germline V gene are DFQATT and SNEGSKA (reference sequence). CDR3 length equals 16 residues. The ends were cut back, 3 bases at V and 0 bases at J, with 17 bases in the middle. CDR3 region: CSARPSRRWYQETQYF. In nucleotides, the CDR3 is TGCAGTGCTAGGCCTAGCCGAAGATGGTACCAAGAGACCCAGTACTTC.

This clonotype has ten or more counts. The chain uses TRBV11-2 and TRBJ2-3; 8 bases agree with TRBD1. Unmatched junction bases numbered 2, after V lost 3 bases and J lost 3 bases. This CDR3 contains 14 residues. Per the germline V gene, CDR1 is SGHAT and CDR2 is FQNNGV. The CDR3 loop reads CASSFYRGTDTQYF. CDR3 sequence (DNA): TGTGCCAGCAGCTTTTACAGGGGGACAGATACGCAGTATTTT.

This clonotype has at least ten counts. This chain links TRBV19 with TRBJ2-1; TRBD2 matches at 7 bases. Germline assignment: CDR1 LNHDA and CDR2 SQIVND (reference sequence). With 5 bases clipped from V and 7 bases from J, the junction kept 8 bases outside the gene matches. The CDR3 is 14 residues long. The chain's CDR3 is CASSPRTRANEQFF. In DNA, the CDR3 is TGTGCCAGTAGTCCCCGGACTAGGGCAAATGAGCAGTTCTTC.

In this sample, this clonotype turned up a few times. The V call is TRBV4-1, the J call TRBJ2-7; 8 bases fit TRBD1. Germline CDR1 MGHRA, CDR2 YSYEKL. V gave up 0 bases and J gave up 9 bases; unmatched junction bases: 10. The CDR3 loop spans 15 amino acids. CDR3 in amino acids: CASSQERGTGYLQYF. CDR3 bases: TGCGCCAGCAGCCAAGAAAGGGGGACAGGTTATTTGCAGTACTTC.

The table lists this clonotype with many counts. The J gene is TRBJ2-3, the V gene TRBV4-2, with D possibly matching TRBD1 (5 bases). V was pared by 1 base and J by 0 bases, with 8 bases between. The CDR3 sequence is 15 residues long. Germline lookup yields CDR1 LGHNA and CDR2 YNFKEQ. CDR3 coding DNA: TGTGCCAGCAGCCAAGGTCGACAGAGCACAGATACGCAGTATTTT. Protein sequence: CASSQGRQSTDTQYF.

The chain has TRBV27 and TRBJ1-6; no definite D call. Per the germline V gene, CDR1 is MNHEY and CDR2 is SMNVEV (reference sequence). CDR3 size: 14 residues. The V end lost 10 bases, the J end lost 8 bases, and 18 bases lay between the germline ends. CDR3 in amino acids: CATSLLGVDSPLHF. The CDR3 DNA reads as TGTGCCACCTCCTTATTGGGCGTGGATTCACCCCTCCACTTT.

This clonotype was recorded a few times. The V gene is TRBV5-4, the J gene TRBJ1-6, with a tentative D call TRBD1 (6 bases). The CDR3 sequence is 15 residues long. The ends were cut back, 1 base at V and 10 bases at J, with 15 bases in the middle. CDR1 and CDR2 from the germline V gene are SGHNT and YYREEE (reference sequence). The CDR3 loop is CASSLRGREFSPLHF. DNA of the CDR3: TGTGCCAGCAGCTTGAGGGGGAGAGAATTCTCACCCCTCCACTTT.

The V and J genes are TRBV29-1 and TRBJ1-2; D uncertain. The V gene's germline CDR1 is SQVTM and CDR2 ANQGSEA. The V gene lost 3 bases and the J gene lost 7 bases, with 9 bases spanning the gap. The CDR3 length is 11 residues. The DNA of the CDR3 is TGCAGCGTTGATTTTTACGGTGGCTACACCTTC. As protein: CSVDFYGGYTF.

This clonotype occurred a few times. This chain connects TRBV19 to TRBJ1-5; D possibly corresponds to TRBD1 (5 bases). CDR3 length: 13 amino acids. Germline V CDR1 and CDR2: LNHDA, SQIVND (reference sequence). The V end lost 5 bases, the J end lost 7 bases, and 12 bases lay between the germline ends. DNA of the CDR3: TGTGCCAGTAGTGGGACGGTGGGCCAGCCCCAGCATTTT. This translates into CASSGTVGQPQHF. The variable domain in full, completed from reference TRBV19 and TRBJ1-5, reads DGGITQSPKYLFRKEGQNVTLSCEQNLNHDAMYWYRQDPGQGLRLIYYSQIVNDFQKGDIAEGYSVSREKKESFPLTVTSAQKNPTAFYLCASSGTVGQPQHFGDGTRLSIL.

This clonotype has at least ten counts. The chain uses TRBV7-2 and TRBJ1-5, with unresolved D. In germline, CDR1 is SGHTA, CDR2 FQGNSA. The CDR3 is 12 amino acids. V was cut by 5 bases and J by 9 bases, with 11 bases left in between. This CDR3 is CASSPDRGPQHF. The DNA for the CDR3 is TGTGCCAGCAGCCCGGACCGGGGGCCCCAGCATTTT.

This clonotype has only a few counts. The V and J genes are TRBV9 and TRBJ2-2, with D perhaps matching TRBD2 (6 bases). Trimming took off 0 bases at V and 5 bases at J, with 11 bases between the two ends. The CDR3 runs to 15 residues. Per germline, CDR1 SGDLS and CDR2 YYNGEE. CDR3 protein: CASSVAGTRTGELFF. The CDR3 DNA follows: TGTGCCAGCAGCGTAGCAGGGACTCGGACCGGGGAGCTGTTTTTT.

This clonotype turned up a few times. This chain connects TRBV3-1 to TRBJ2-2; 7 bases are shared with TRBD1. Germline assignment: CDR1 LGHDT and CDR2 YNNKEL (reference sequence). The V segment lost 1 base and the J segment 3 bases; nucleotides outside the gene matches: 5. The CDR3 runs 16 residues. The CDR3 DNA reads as TGTGCCAGCAGCCAAGCTCAGGGGGTGGACACCGGGGAGCTGTTTTTT. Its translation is CASSQAQGVDTGELFF.

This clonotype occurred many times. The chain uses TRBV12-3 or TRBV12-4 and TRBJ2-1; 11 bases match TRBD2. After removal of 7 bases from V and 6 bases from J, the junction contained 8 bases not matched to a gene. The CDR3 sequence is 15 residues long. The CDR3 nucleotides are TGTGCCAGCACCTTAGGGCTAGCGGGAGGCAATGAGCAGTTCTTC. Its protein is CASTLGLAGGNEQFF.

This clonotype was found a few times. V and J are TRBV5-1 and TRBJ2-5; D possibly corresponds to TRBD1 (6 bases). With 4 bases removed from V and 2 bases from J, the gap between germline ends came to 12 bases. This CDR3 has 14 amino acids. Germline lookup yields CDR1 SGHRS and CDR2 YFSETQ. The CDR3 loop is CASSPTGPQETQYF. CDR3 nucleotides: TGCGCCAGCAGCCCGACAGGTCCGCAAGAGACCCAGTACTTC.

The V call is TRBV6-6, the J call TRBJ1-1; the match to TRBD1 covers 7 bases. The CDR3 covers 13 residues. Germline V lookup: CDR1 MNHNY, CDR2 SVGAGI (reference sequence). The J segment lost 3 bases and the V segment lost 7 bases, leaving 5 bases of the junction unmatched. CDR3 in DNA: TGTGCCAGCACTCCAGACAGGGACACTGAAGCTTTCTTT. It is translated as CASTPDRDTEAFF.